This TCR beta chain was sequenced during a study of shared clonotypes between healthy human individuals. This table comes from immunoSEQ multiplex PCR, and its TCRdb copy is limited to in-frame clones, with some not included. The repertoire consists of a few million clones, with 93% occurring once and the leading ten covering 0.39%. Specimen: naive CD4+ T cells from PBMCs. The subset: CD45RA+ positively selected. The receptor was derived from a man aged 18 to 30 in good health. Some clones in this sample may be carry-over from other donors' samples.

DNA of the CDR3: TGCGCCAGCAGCTTGGAGGCCAGCGGGAACACTGAAGCTTTCTTT. Protein sequence: CASSLEASGNTEAFF. J is TRBJ1-1 and V is TRBV5-1; D is ambiguous. The CDR3 is 15 amino acids. Germline-derived CDR1 and CDR2 are SGHRS and YFSETQ. V lost 0 bases and J 1 base, leaving 10 bases between the germline ends.